The T cell receptor (beta chain) under discussion was sequenced for a study of blood T cell repertoires in COVID-19. Profiling relied on immunoSEQ multiplex PCR, and the TCRdb table lists in-frame clones only, not all of them. Of more than 20,000 clones listed, over 70% are singletons. In germline, CDR1 is SGDLS, CDR2 YYNGEE. Trimming removed 4 bases from V and 4 bases from J; junction bases left unmatched: 3. This CDR3 region has 13 residues. J is TRBJ1-2 and V is TRBV9; TRBD1 matches 8 bases. This clonotype originated in a man older than 75 with active or convalescent COVID-19. Material: peripheral blood. CDR3 sequence reads: CASSPTGVYGYTF. CDR3 bases: TGTGCCAGCAGCCCGACAGGGGTCTATGGCTACACCTTC.